This T cell receptor beta chain was observed in a study of blood T cells in healthy people across ages. This clonotype was counted a few times. Next came a second PCR, run for about 7 to 12 cycles, which used a sample-barcoded 5' primer along with a J-beta primer mix. MiXCR, run by TCRdb on the 5' RACE reads, gives a single entry per CDR3 protein. The sample comprises 550,000 to 750,000 distinct CDR3 sequences, around 21% of which are singletons, and 3% to 4.5% rests with the top ten. The CDR3 extends over 16 amino acids. V dropped 2 bases and J dropped 2; count of bases not matched to a gene: 5. CDR1 is MGHRA, CDR2 YSYEKL, per germline.

The sequence came from an older man in good health. The chain is built from TRBV4-1 and TRBJ2-1, with 8 positions matching TRBD2. What was sequenced was blood. The CDR3 loop is CASSQRLAGPYNEQFF. As DNA, the CDR3 is TGCGCCAGCAGCCAAAGGCTAGCGGGCCCCTACAATGAGCAGTTCTTC.